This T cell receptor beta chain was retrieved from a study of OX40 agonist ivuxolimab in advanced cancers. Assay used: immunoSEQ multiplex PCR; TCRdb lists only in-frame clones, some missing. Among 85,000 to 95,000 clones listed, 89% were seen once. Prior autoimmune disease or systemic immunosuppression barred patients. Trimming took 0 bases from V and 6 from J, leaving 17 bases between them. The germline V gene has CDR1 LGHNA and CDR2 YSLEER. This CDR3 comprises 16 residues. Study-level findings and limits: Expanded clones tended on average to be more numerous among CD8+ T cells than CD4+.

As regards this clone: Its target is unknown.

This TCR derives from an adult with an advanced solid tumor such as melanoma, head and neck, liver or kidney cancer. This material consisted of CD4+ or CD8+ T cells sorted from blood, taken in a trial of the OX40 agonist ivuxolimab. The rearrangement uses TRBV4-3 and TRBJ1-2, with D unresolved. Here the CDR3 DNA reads TGCGCCAGCAGCCAAGATCTTCCTCGGGGTTTGAATGGCTACACCTTC. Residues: CASSQDLPRGLNGYTF.